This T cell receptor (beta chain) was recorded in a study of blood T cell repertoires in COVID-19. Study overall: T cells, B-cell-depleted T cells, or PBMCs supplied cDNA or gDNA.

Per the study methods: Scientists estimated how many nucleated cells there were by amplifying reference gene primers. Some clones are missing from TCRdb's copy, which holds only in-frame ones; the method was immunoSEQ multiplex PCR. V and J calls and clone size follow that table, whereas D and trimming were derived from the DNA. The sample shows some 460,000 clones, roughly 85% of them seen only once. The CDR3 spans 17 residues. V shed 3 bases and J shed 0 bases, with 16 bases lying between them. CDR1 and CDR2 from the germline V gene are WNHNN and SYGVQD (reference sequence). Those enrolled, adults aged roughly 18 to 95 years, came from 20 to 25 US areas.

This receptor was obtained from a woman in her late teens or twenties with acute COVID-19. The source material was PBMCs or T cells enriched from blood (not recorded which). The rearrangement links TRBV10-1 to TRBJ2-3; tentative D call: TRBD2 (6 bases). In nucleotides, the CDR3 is TGCGCCAGCAGTGATTTAGCGGCAATGACTAGCACAGATACGCAGTATTTT. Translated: CASSDLAAMTSTDTQYF.